Presented here are 21 T cell receptor beta chains from one specimen sequenced in a study of blood T cell repertoires in COVID-19. TCRdb's copy holds only in-frame clones and misses some; the assay was immunoSEQ multiplex PCR. The table has around 70,000 clones, roughly 80% seen once; the top ten hold approximately 5%. The material sequenced was peripheral blood. These receptor sequences come from a woman over 75 with active or convalescent COVID-19.

This clone was observed a few times. The chain employs TRBV6-6 and TRBJ2-7; D not certain. Germline assignment: CDR1 MNHNY and CDR2 SVGAGI (reference sequence). V gave up 7 bases and J gave up 0 bases, with 16 bases separating them. The CDR3 consists of 15 residues. The CDR3 loop is CASTSGSWSSYEQYF. CDR3 DNA: TGTGCCAGCACCTCCGGCAGTTGGAGCTCCTACGAGCAGTACTTC.

The rearrangement links TRBV5-1 to TRBJ2-7; unclear D gene. V lost 0 bases to trimming and J lost 3 bases, with 7 bases between them. The CDR3 has 13 residues. The germline CDR1 and CDR2 sequences are SGHRS and YFSETQ. The CDR3 protein is CASSLGAIYEQYF. For the CDR3, the DNA is TGCGCCAGCAGCTTGGGTGCTATCTACGAGCAGTACTTC.

This rearrangement joins TRBV4-2 to TRBJ2-7; D is possibly TRBD1 (6 bases). Looked up from germline, CDR1 is LGHNA and CDR2 is YNFKEQ. The CDR3 spans 15 residues. Trimming pared 2 bases from V and 6 bases from J, leaving 17 bases between. The chain's CDR3 is CASSQSFAGAGEQYF. The DNA for the CDR3 is TGTGCCAGCAGCCAATCTTTTGCAGGGGCGGGCGAGCAGTACTTC.

This clone was detected only a few times. The chain uses TRBV28 and TRBJ1-5; D is uncertain. The germline CDR1 and CDR2 sequences are MDHEN and SYDVKM. Between the trimmed V and J ends, which lost 5 bases and 1 base, there was a span of 12 bases. The CDR3 loop spans 15 amino acids. CDR3 protein: CASSSPRSSNQPQHF. The CDR3 nucleotides are TGTGCCAGCAGTAGCCCCCGCTCCAGCAATCAGCCCCAGCATTTT.

V and J are TRBV7-2 and TRBJ1-4; D uncertain. Germline CDR1 reads SGHTA; CDR2 reads FQGNSA. The CDR3 totals 15 residues. V shed 2 bases and J shed 4 bases, with 11 bases lying between them. The CDR3 spells CASSLQALYNEKLFF. Written as DNA, the CDR3 is TGTGCCAGCAGCTTACAGGCCCTATATAATGAAAAACTGTTTTTT.

This clone was observed a handful of times. The gene calls are TRBV28 and TRBJ1-6; D remains ambiguous. CDR1 MDHEN and CDR2 SYDVKM come from the germline V gene. V lost 7 bases and J 9 bases, leaving 10 bases between the germline ends. This CDR3 is built from 12 residues. The CDR3 region has the DNA TGTGCCAGCATGCCAGAGGGTTCACCCCTCCACTTT. Translated, it gives CASMPEGSPLHF.

J is TRBJ1-3 and V is TRBV5-1, with D possibly TRBD1 on 6 matching bases. Germline lookup yields CDR1 SGHRS and CDR2 YFSETQ. The CDR3 is made up of 17 amino acids. V gave up 0 bases and J gave up 1 base, with 14 bases separating them. This CDR3 is CASSLAQTGTSGNTIYF. The CDR3 coding sequence is TGCGCCAGCAGCTTGGCCCAAACCGGGACATCTGGAAACACCATATATTTT.

This chain uses TRBV7-2 with TRBJ1-2, with D tentatively TRBD1 (5 bases). Trimming stripped 2 bases from V and 8 bases from J, with 12 bases between. The length of the CDR3 is 13 residues. The V gene's germline CDR1 is SGHTA and CDR2 FQGNSA. CDR3: CASSLSQGMGYTF. CDR3 DNA: TGTGCCAGCAGCTTAAGCCAGGGAATGGGCTACACCTTC.

The chain joins TRBV7-2 to TRBJ2-5; 12 bases match TRBD2. In germline, CDR1 is SGHTA, CDR2 FQGNSA. Trimming at V came to 3 bases and at J to 4 bases, leaving 6 bases not matched to a gene. The CDR3 is 16 residues long. CDR3 sequence reads: CASSFRLAGVRETQYF. The CDR3 DNA sequence: TGTGCCAGCAGCTTTCGACTAGCGGGGGTGCGAGAGACCCAGTACTTC.

The chain joins TRBV9 to TRBJ2-7; 8 bases match TRBD1. The CDR3 has 15 amino acids. Trimming removed 0 bases from V and 3 bases from J; junction bases left unmatched: 5. Per the germline V gene, CDR1 is SGDLS and CDR2 is YYNGEE. CDR3 protein: CASSVGPGGSYEQYF. CDR3 in DNA: TGTGCCAGCAGCGTAGGCCCAGGGGGCAGCTACGAGCAGTACTTC.

V gene TRBV19 combines with J gene TRBJ1-4; D is possibly TRBD1 (6 bases). With 5 bases removed from V and 7 bases from J, the gap between germline ends came to 17 bases. In germline, CDR1 is LNHDA, CDR2 SQIVND (reference sequence). The CDR3 is made up of 15 amino acids. CDR3 amino acids: CASSLTGSESEKLFF. The CDR3 coding sequence is TGTGCCAGTAGTCTTACAGGGTCGGAGAGTGAAAAACTGTTTTTT. Based on the CDR3 plus reference TRBV19 and TRBJ1-4, the full variable domain is DGGITQSPKYLFRKEGQNVTLSCEQNLNHDAMYWYRQDPGQGLRLIYYSQIVNDFQKGDIAEGYSVSREKKESFPLTVTSAQKNPTAFYLCASSLTGSESEKLFFGSGTQLSVL.

The chain has TRBV9 and TRBJ2-4, with a tentative D call TRBD2 (6 bases). The CDR3 sequence is 15 residues long. Trimming removed 2 bases at V and 7 bases at J, with 16 bases between. Germline-derived CDR1 and CDR2 are SGDLS and YYNGEE. The CDR3 reads CASSVTIGGGNIQYF. In DNA form, the CDR3 reads TGTGCCAGCAGCGTCACCATAGGCGGAGGGAACATTCAGTACTTC.

Here the CDR3 reads CASSLVDRLNTEAFF. CDR3 nucleotide sequence: TGTGCCAGCAGCCTGGTGGACAGACTGAACACTGAAGCTTTCTTT. J is TRBJ1-1 and V is TRBV5-6, with D perhaps matching TRBD1 (6 bases). The V gene's germline CDR1 is SGHDT and CDR2 YYEEEE. V was shortened by 4 bases and J by 0 bases, with 13 bases between the two germline ends. This CDR3 is built from 15 residues.

The chain uses TRBV4-3 and TRBJ2-7; TRBD2 matches at 7 bases. After removal of 1 base from V and 6 bases from J, the junction contained 12 bases not matched to a gene. There are 16 residues in the CDR3. The germline gives CDR1 LGHNA, CDR2 YSLEER. The CDR3 sequence: CASSQGGVAGDREQYF. As DNA, the CDR3 is TGCGCCAGCAGCCAAGGGGGGGTCGCGGGGGATCGCGAGCAGTACTTC.

This chain uses TRBV7-3 with TRBJ2-1; tentatively, D is TRBD1 (7 bases). CDR1 and CDR2 (germline): SGHTA, FQGTGA. Trimming pared 5 bases from V and 2 bases from J, leaving 16 bases between. CDR3 length: 16 amino acids. DNA for the CDR3: TGTGCCAGCAGCCAACGAGGCGGGACAGCCTACAATGAGCAGTTCTTC. This gives the protein CASSQRGGTAYNEQFF.

This chain uses TRBV7-8 with TRBJ2-7, with TRBD2 matching 13 bases. Germline trimming cut 1 base from V and 4 bases from J; bases unmatched to any gene: 4. CDR1 is SGHVS and CDR2 is FQNEAQ in the germline V gene. CDR3 length: 16 residues. This CDR3 reads CASSLGTSGGAYEQYF. CDR3 in DNA: TGTGCCAGCAGCTTAGGAACTAGCGGGGGGGCTTACGAGCAGTACTTC. Drawing the rest from reference TRBV7-8 and TRBJ2-7, the complete variable domain is GAGVSQSPRYKVAKRGQDVALRCDPISGHVSLFWYQQALGQGPEFLTYFQNEAQLDKSGLPSDRFFAERPEGSVSTLKIQRTQQEDSAVYLCASSLGTSGGAYEQYFGPGTRLTVT.

The rearrangement joins TRBV5-1 to TRBJ2-3; TRBD2 agrees at 8 bases. V lost 7 bases and J lost 3; bases outside the gene matches: 10. This CDR3 region has 15 residues. The germline V gene encodes CDR1 SGHRS and CDR2 YFSETQ. DNA of the CDR3: TGCGCCAGCCATCTTAGCGGGACTTCAACAGATACGCAGTATTTT. The encoded protein is CASHLSGTSTDTQYF.

This rearrangement joins TRBV28 to TRBJ1-5; 7 bases agree with TRBD1. V lost 8 bases and J lost 7; bases outside the gene matches: 14. There are 15 residues in the CDR3. Germline V CDR1 and CDR2: MDHEN, SYDVKM. CDR3 protein: CASAENRGKSQPQHF. CDR3 DNA sequence: TGTGCCAGCGCCGAAAACAGGGGAAAGTCGCAGCCCCAGCATTTT.

The J gene is TRBJ1-1, the V gene TRBV2; maybe TRBD1 (5 bases). This CDR3 region has 15 residues. Germline V CDR1 and CDR2: SNHLY, FYNNEI. V was pared by 5 bases and J by 6 bases, with 19 bases between. CDR3 in amino acids: CASSPGRTPSAEAFF. DNA of the CDR3: TGTGCCAGCAGTCCGGGACGGACCCCTAGCGCTGAAGCTTTCTTT.

A few counts support this clone. The CDR3 reads CARSGGHHEQFF. CDR3 bases: TGTGCCAGAAGCGGCGGGCATCATGAGCAGTTCTTC. The J gene is TRBJ2-1, the V gene TRBV5-3; possible D gene TRBD2, 5 bases. TRBV5-3 is reported as an ORF; its role is uncertain. V shed 4 bases and J shed 8 bases, with 10 bases lying between them. This CDR3 region has 12 residues.

CDR3 sequence: CASSTRQGQEQFF. The CDR3 DNA follows: TGTGCCAGCAGCACACGACAGGGACAAGAGCAGTTCTTC. This chain joins TRBV13 and TRBJ2-1; 7 bases map to TRBD1. Trimming took 5 bases from V and 10 from J; bases not matched to a gene: 8. CDR3 length: 13 residues. Germline CDR1 PRHDT, CDR2 FYEKMQ (reference sequence). The full variable domain, rest sourced from reference TRBV13 and TRBJ2-1, is AAGVIQSPRHLIKEKRETATLKCYPIPRHDTVYWYQQGPGQDPQFLISFYEKMQSDKGSIPDRFSAQQFSDYHSELNMSSLELGDSALYFCASSTRQGQEQFFGPGTRLTVL.